This TCR beta chain came from a study of OX40 agonist ivuxolimab in advanced cancers. Between the trimmed V and J ends, which lost 6 bases and 5 bases, there was a span of 13 bases. Germline V gene data show CDR1 as MNHNS and CDR2 as SASEGT. The CDR3 has 13 residues. This table comes from immunoSEQ multiplex PCR, and its TCRdb copy is limited to in-frame clones, with some not included. This table has roughly 75,000 clones, roughly 84% appearing once. The gene calls are TRBV6-1 and TRBJ2-5; the D gene is possibly TRBD1 (7 bases). The sequence derives from an adult with an advanced solid tumor such as melanoma, head and neck, liver or kidney cancer. Sample: CD4+ or CD8+ T cells sorted from blood, taken in a trial of the OX40 agonist ivuxolimab. The CDR3 spells CASSAGGGETQYF. CDR3 bases: TGTGCCAGCAGCGCCGGAGGGGGCGAGACCCAGTACTTC.